The present T cell receptor (beta chain) was sequenced within a study of blood T cells in healthy people across ages. Germline values: CDR1 SGHTA, CDR2 FQGNSA. The V end was cut by 5 bases, the J end by 4 bases, with 12 bases between. The length of the CDR3 is 14 residues. Donors ranged from 6 to 90 years old and were healthy Caucasians in Russia. Every sample yielded at least 7 million isolated PBMCs. RNA extraction gave at least 5.5 micrograms of total RNA per sample. Through a sample-barcoded 5' primer and a J-beta primer mix, a second PCR was run for roughly 6 to 12 cycles. At least 3 million CDR3-containing paired-end reads were obtained per sample. MiXCR, run by TCRdb on the 5' RACE reads, gives a single entry per CDR3 protein. The table records some 690,000 distinct CDR3 sequences, about 20% of them present only once.

The source of this sequence is a man in his 70s in good health. This chain links TRBV7-2 with TRBJ1-5, with D unclear. The sequencing sample was made of blood. CDR3 sequence (DNA): TGTGCCAGCAGCCCCCGGTACGGGAATCAGCCCCAGCATTTT. Translated, it gives CASSPRYGNQPQHF.